The rows below give T cell receptor beta chains drawn from one sample of a study of Graves' ophthalmopathy and Graves' hyperthyroidism. TCRdb recomputed calls from the multiplex PCR reads with MiXCR, one row per CDR3 protein. The data hold hundreds of thousands of distinct CDR3 sequences, with over 20% observed a single time. Sequencing used peripheral blood. The receptor source for this set is a woman younger than 35 with stable Graves' hyperthyroidism. Some clones in this sample may be carry-over from other donors' samples. The CDR3 runs from the conserved cysteine through the conserved F or W. D genes are given only for firm matches. Size is omitted from some rows. Given values are once, few, many or a class for expanded clones.

abundance	j_gene	len	v_gene	d_gene	CDR3aa	CDR3nt
many	TRBJ1-2	12	TRBV19	-	CASSITGYGYTF	TGTGCCAGTAGTATTACAGGCTATGGCTACACCTTC
once	TRBJ1-2	17	TRBV11-1	TRBD1	CASSRGQVARFSDGYTF	TGTGCCAGCAGCCGAGGACAGGTAGCCCGGTTCTCGGATGGCTACACCTTC
many	TRBJ2-7	15	TRBV7-2	-	CASSRPSLAFYEQYF	TGTGCCAGCAGCCGCCCGTCACTAGCATTCTACGAGCAGTACTTC
-	TRBJ2-7	12	TRBV20-1	-	CSARKGTYEQYF	TGCAGTGCTAGAAAGGGTACCTACGAGCAGTACTTC
-	TRBJ2-5	16	TRBV11-2	TRBD1	CASSLTQGAPQETQYF	TGTGCCAGCAGCTTAACTCAGGGGGCCCCCCAAGAGACCCAGTACTTC
many	TRBJ2-2	14	TRBV19	-	CASSMITIGGELFF	TGTGCCAGTAGTATGATAACCATAGGCGGGGAGCTGTTTTTT
-	TRBJ1-1	16	TRBV12-3/TRBV12-4	TRBD1	CASSTIIYRGSTEAFF	TGTGCCAGCAGTACCATAATCTACAGGGGCAGCACTGAAGCTTTCTTT
-	TRBJ2-5	15	TRBV7-7	TRBD2	CASSLLTSGVETQYF	TGTGCTAGCAGCTTATTGACTAGCGGGGTTGAGACCCAGTACTTC
many	TRBJ1-2	13	TRBV28	-	CASSLRGAEGYTF	TGTGCCAGCAGTTTAAGGGGGGCGGAGGGCTACACCTTC
many	TRBJ1-1	14	TRBV7-9	-	CASSLVSVNTEAFF	TGTGCCAGCAGCTTAGTGTCCGTGAACACTGAAGCTTTCTTT
-	TRBJ1-5	17	TRBV6-2/TRBV6-3	-	CASSFFQVFQGTGPQHF	TGTGCCAGCAGTTTTTTCCAGGTATTCCAGGGTACGGGACCCCAGCATTTT
few	TRBJ2-5	14	TRBV6-5	-	CASSYSRRKETQYF	TGTGCCAGCAGTTACTCCAGACGGAAAGAGACCCAGTACTTC
many	TRBJ2-7	13	TRBV7-9	-	CASSDARYYEQYF	TGTGCCAGCAGTGATGCTAGGTACTACGAGCAGTACTTC
many	TRBJ1-2	12	TRBV2	TRBD1	CASKGQVYGYTF	TGTGCCAGCAAGGGACAGGTGTATGGCTACACCTTC
-	TRBJ2-7	15	TRBV6-5	-	CASSYSQAWAYEQYF	TGTGCCAGCAGTTACTCCCAGGCCTGGGCCTACGAGCAGTACTTC
many	TRBJ1-5	16	TRBV4-1	-	CASSQDPGAINQPQHF	TGCGCCAGCAGCCAAGATCCGGGGGCGATAAATCAGCCCCAGCATTTT
few	TRBJ2-7	16	TRBV14	TRBD2	CASSRLTAGRGYEQYF	TGTGCCAGCAGCCGACTGACAGCGGGGCGAGGCTACGAGCAGTACTTC
-	TRBJ1-5	13	TRBV12-3/TRBV12-4	-	CASSKTLGQPQHF	TGTGCCAGCAGCAAGACTTTGGGTCAGCCCCAGCATTTT
-	TRBJ1-1	11	TRBV30	-	CAWRLPSRAFF	TGTGCCTGGAGGCTGCCCTCACGAGCTTTCTTT
-	TRBJ1-5	15	TRBV18	-	CASSLYRVDNQPQHF	TGTGCCAGCTCACTCTACAGGGTGGACAATCAGCCCCAGCATTTT
-	TRBJ1-5	16	TRBV19	-	CASSIDGGASNQPQHF	TGTGCCAGTAGTATAGACGGGGGCGCGAGCAATCAGCCCCAGCATTTT
many	TRBJ2-7	13	TRBV20-1	-	CSATPGAPYEQYF	TGCAGTGCCACACCCGGGGCCCCCTACGAGCAGTACTTC
few	TRBJ2-7	15	TRBV6-5	TRBD1	CASSYSPDRGDEQYF	TGTGCCAGCAGTTACTCGCCGGACAGGGGAGACGAGCAGTACTTC
many	TRBJ2-7	14	TRBV6-1	TRBD1	CASSEMGQYYEQYF	TGTGCCAGCAGTGAGATGGGACAGTACTACGAGCAGTACTTC
-	TRBJ1-1	14	TRBV2	-	CASRRDIKNTEAFF	TGTGCCAGCAGGAGGGACATTAAGAACACTGAAGCTTTCTTT
-	TRBJ2-5	15	TRBV2	TRBD2	CASTEGGGGQETQYF	TGTGCCAGCACTGAAGGCGGGGGGGGCCAAGAGACCCAGTACTTC
-	TRBJ2-7	17	TRBV11-2	TRBD1	CASSLDRGTARSYDQYF	TGTGCCAGCAGCTTAGACCGAGGGACAGCGAGATCCTACGATCAGTACTTC